This T cell receptor beta chain was recovered during a study of blood T cells in healthy people across ages (dated by TCRdb to between 2014 and 2017). Context from the whole study: Template switching captured roughly one uniquely barcoded TCR beta cDNA molecule per two T cells in model experiments. To avoid experimental bias, donors of different ages were randomly spread across the sequencing lanes. Age-related changes in TCR beta repertoire diversity were measured in the study by deep sequencing normalized with unique cDNA molecular identifiers. Using the same blood draw, the study looked at two additional independent replicas of 1 million unique cDNA reads for two donors, one aged 18 to 30 and the other aged 80 or older. Four age groups were formed from the donors: young (average approximately 15 years), middle-aged (around 40), aged (around 62) and long-lived (roughly 81). Points the paper makes about the study in general: Estimates of total diversity from one million sequenced T cells were regarded as lower bounds and underestimates. The percentage of naive T cells measured by flow cytometry correlated strongly with observed TCR beta diversity. The long-lived group showed more naive CD4+ T cells, fewer expanded clones and increased TCR diversity than the aged group, suggesting age selection. Since profiling was done on bulk unsorted PBMCs, naive and antigen-experienced compartments could not be conclusively compared. As age increased, observed TCR beta diversity per million T cells dropped in a roughly linear way, and a significant reduction was already evident by age about 36. Because the CMV infection status of the donors was unknown, age-related changes in expanded clonotypes may potentially have been confounded.

V and J are trimmed by 3 bases and 4 bases, and the gene matches miss 6 bases of the junction. CDR1 and CDR2 (DFQATT, SNEGSKA) derive from the germline V gene (reference sequence). Inclusive of the bounding cysteine and phenylalanine, the CDR3 is 13 residues long. The only DNA kept is the CDR3, 39 bases in frame from the first base. Many counts were recorded for this clonotype. Its antigen is unknown. Per-base quality was not reported, and no clone a single base away is much larger than it. Library method: 5' RACE. The instrument given in TCRdb is Illumina HiSeq 2500. A second PCR of roughly 6 to 12 cycles was performed with a sample-barcoded 5' primer and a J-beta primer mix. A unique molecular identifier was introduced onto each TCR beta cDNA molecule by a template-switch 5' adaptor carrying 12 random nucleotides. Each sample yielded at least 2.5 million CDR3-containing paired-end reads. All of the RNA was converted into first-strand cDNA using the Mint cDNA synthesis kit, with a TRBC-specific oligonucleotide serving as the primer. All cDNA was treated with uracil-DNA glycosylase and then went through a first 18-cycle PCR with the universal primers M1SS and BC2_uni_R. In the original analysis: Normalization of each sample was performed by random selection of 1 million high-quality reads, each carrying a distinct molecular identifier. Reads sharing molecular identifiers were discarded rather than binned into consensus sequences. MiTCR, run with a Q25 quality threshold and the strictest error-elimination algorithm, handled CDR3 identification, clonotype clustering and error correction. A nonparametric unseen species model with Euler transformation was used to estimate a lower bound on total TCR beta diversity. The public reads were run again by TCRdb, first through fastp at Q25 and then through MiXCR, and only productive beta chains were kept. When rows share a CDR3 protein, they turn into one entry using the most common DNA and genes. The V and J calls come from TCRdb's annotation, not from the publication. The sample table holds around 1.7 million distinct CDR3 sequences, of which 28% were seen once. About 7.7% of the sample is held by the ten biggest clonotypes.

Systemically healthy Caucasian individuals from Russia, about 38 in total and aged 6 to 90 years, were included as donors. Ten milliliters of peripheral blood were drawn from each donor into EDTA-treated Vacutainer tubes. PBMCs were isolated by Ficoll-Paque density-gradient centrifugation, with at least 7 million obtained per sample. Trizol reagent was used to extract total RNA from PBMCs, with at least 6 micrograms per sample. For every donor, flow cytometry on a PBMC aliquot measured the percentage of naive CD45RAhigh/CD27high T cells. This sequence was found in a woman aged 25 to 39 in good health. Recombination connected TRBV20-1 to TRBJ2-7; TRBD2 lines up with 7 middle nucleotides. The material sequenced was blood. The CDR3 is CSASPGGSYEQYF. The sequenced DNA is TGCAGTGCTAGTCCGGGAGGATCATACGAGCAGTACTTC.